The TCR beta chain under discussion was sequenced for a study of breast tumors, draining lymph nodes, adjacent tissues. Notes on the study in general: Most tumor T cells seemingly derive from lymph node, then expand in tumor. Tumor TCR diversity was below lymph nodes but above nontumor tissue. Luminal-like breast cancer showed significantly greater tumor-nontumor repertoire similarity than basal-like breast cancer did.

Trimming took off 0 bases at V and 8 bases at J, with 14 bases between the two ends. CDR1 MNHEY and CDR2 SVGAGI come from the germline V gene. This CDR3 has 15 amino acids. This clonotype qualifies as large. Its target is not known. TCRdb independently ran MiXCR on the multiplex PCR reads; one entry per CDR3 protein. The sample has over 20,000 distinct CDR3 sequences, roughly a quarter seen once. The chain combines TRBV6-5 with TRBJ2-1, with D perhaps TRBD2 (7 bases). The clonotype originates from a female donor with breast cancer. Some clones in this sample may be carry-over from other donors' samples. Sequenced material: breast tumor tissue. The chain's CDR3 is CASSYSMGGGDEQFF. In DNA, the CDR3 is TGTGCCAGCAGTTACTCGATGGGAGGGGGGGATGAGCAGTTCTTC.